This T cell receptor beta chain derives from a study of OX40 agonist ivuxolimab in advanced cancers. Findings and caveats of the study: Undetermined was the antigen specificity of the expanded peripheral T cells. At doses 0.1 to 3.0 mg/kg, CD4+ and CD8+ clones expanded. Some nonresponders additionally presented with little normalized T-cell clonal expansion.

The CDR3 contains 14 residues. CDR1 is MNHEY and CDR2 is SMNVEV in the germline V gene (reference sequence). The junction had 4 bases not matched to a gene; V was cut back by 3 bases and J by 3 bases. Concerning this clone: Its target is unknown.

Clones were read by immunoSEQ multiplex PCR, and TCRdb kept only the in-frame ones, dropping some. The table includes 25,000 to 35,000 clones, approximately 86% detected once. This chain links TRBV27 with TRBJ2-7, with 8 bases fitting TRBD1. Sequenced here: CD4+ or CD8+ T cells sorted from blood, sampled in a trial of the OX40 agonist ivuxolimab. This clonotype was sampled from an adult with an advanced solid tumor such as melanoma, head and neck, liver or kidney cancer. The CDR3 nucleotides read TGTGCCAGCAGTTTCCGGGACAGGATCTACGAGCAGTACTTC. It specifies CASSFRDRIYEQYF.